This T cell receptor (beta chain) was obtained from a study of cytomegalovirus exposure and HLA in healthy donors. General study results and limits: Later findings reportedly placed an Asian-associated ancestry cluster below the approximately 670-donor mean for N-insertions.

CDR1 and CDR2 from the germline V gene are LNHDA and SQIVND (reference sequence). Trimming left V 7 bases short and J 4 bases short, with 11 bases between. CDR3 length: 13 amino acids. PCR amplification relied on 60 Vbeta primers (plus 13 Jbeta primers). Profiling relied on immunoSEQ multiplex PCR, and the TCRdb table lists in-frame clones only, not all of them. The sample contains 150,000 to 200,000 clones, around 80% of which appear only once. Turning to this clone: Its antigen is as yet unknown.

J is TRBJ1-3 and V is TRBV19; D unclear. Sequencing was performed on PBMCs. This receptor was obtained from a woman aged 30 to 39 in good health and CMV-seropositive. CDR3 region: CASNPLTGNTIYF. CDR3 sequence (DNA): TGTGCCAGTAACCCCCTGACAGGAAACACCATATATTTT. Filled out from reference TRBV19 and TRBJ1-3, the complete variable domain reads DGGITQSPKYLFRKEGQNVTLSCEQNLNHDAMYWYRQDPGQGLRLIYYSQIVNDFQKGDIAEGYSVSREKKESFPLTVTSAQKNPTAFYLCASNPLTGNTIYFGEGSWLTVV.